This section outlines one TCR beta chain sequence together with its context. The antigen is unknown. Trimming left V 4 bases short and J 8 bases short, with 14 bases between. The CDR3 covers 14 residues. Looked up from germline, CDR1 is KGHDR and CDR2 is SFDVKD. The data were taken from a study of T cell repertoires in cytomegalovirus infection. On the study more broadly: Well-studied HLA-B-restricted epitopes and recently identified HLA-C-restricted epitopes of CMV were both used in the study. Public TCR beta signatures provided an indication of both CMV infection and a matching HLA type. Whole-study findings and limits: Of the TCR beta families, the public ones yielded a cumulative frequency that identified carriers of CMV plus the relevant HLA.

Each CDR3 protein gets one entry after TCRdb re-called the reads with MiXCR. The sample has 830,000 or so distinct CDR3 sequences, 30% to 35% seen once. The source of this sequence is a human donor in good health (CMV status not recorded). Some clones in this sample may be carry-over from other donors' samples. The V and J genes are TRBV24-1 and TRBJ2-1; a weak D match, TRBD2 (5 bases). The sample consisted of cultured CD8+ T cells from PBMCs, taken from culture after CMV antigen stimulation. The CDR3 DNA follows: TGTGCCACCAGTGAAGACGCCTGGGGAGATGAGCAGTTCTTC. Translating gives CATSEDAWGDEQFF.